Following are 24 T cell receptor beta chains from one sample sequenced in a study of T cell responses to AZD1222 COVID-19 vaccine (dated by TCRdb to the early 2020s). The receptor library was made with the immunoSEQ multiplex PCR assay. TCRdb took over this immuneACCESS table, retaining in-frame rearrangements with V and J assigned. Such tables are incomplete; in checked studies, under half of the missing clones stem from an unresolved V gene, and the remainder is unexplained. Counted in this sample were 100,000 to 150,000 clones; 70% to 90% of them appeared once. The top ten hold 3.5% to 5% of the sample. According to the study, the label for this sample's time point signals: baseline before first vaccination. Sample: peripheral blood, taken on day 0 of AZD1222 vaccination. Receptors were obtained from an adult in good health.

V gene TRBV7-9 combines with J gene TRBJ1-2; D is ambiguous. CDR1 is SEHNR and CDR2 is FQNEAQ in the germline V gene (reference sequence). This CDR3 comprises 15 residues. Deletions cut 1 base from V and 5 bases from J, with 14 bases between. CDR3 residues: CASSLDKKAGYGYTF. The CDR3 DNA is TGTGCCAGCAGCTTAGATAAAAAAGCGGGGTATGGCTACACCTTC. Based on the CDR3 plus reference TRBV7-9 and TRBJ1-2, the full variable domain is DTGVSQNPRHKITKRGQNVTFRCDPISEHNRLYWYRQTLGQGPEFLTYFQNEAQLEKSRLLSDRFSAERPKGSFSTLEIQRTEQGDSAMYLCASSLDKKAGYGYTFGSGTRLTVV.

The chain is built from TRBV7-2 and TRBJ1-6, with 12 bases lining up with TRBD1. Trimming cost V 4 bases and J 14 bases; bases outside gene matches: 6. Looked up from germline, CDR1 is SGHTA and CDR2 is FQGNSA. The length of the CDR3 is 14 residues. For the CDR3, the DNA is TGTGCCAGCAGCTCCTCGGGACAGGGGGCCACCCTCCACTTT. This translates into CASSSSGQGATLHF. Complete variable domain (other parts from reference TRBV7-2 and TRBJ1-6): GAGVSQSPSNKVTEKGKDVELRCDPISGHTALYWYRQSLGQGLEFLIYFQGNSAPDKSGLPSDRFSAERTGGSVSTLTIQRTQQEDSAVYLCASSSSGQGATLHFGNGTRLTVT.

J is TRBJ2-1 and V is TRBV19, with no clear D. Between the trimmed V and J ends, which lost 6 bases and 8 bases, there was a span of 11 bases. CDR1 and CDR2 (germline): LNHDA, SQIVND (reference sequence). The CDR3 is made up of 12 amino acids. Written as DNA, the CDR3 is TGTGCCAGTAGCTCCCCCGTGGATGAGCAGTTCTTC. Amino acid sequence: CASSSPVDEQFF.

This chain links TRBV28 with TRBJ1-2; no clear D. The CDR3 is 16 residues long. The germline gives CDR1 MDHEN, CDR2 SYDVKM. Trimming stripped 8 bases from V and 0 bases from J, with 19 bases between. The CDR3 region is CASGEGSMTPNYGYTF. CDR3 nucleotide sequence: TGTGCCAGCGGGGAAGGGTCCATGACGCCTAACTATGGCTACACCTTC.

The rearrangement uses TRBV3-1 (or the pseudogene TRBV3-2) and TRBJ2-5; no firm D call. Per germline, CDR1 LGHDT and CDR2 YNNKEL (reference sequence). The CDR3 covers 13 residues. Trimming pared 3 bases from V and 2 bases from J, leaving 7 bases between. The CDR3 here is CASSQGPQETQYF. The CDR3 coding sequence is TGTGCCAGCAGCCAGGGCCCTCAAGAGACCCAGTACTTC.

The chain uses TRBV18 and TRBJ1-3; D ambiguous. This CDR3 has 15 residues. The germline CDR1 and CDR2 sequences are KGHSH and LQKENI. Trimming stripped 3 bases from V and 0 bases from J, with 9 bases between. DNA for the CDR3: TGTGCCAGCTCACCGTCACAGTCCTCTGGAAACACCATATATTTT. Translated, it gives CASSPSQSSGNTIYF.

The CDR3 bases are TGTGCCAGCAGCTTAGGGGCTGGGGGAAGGACCGGGGAGCTGTTTTTT. Protein sequence: CASSLGAGGRTGELFF. This chain uses TRBV7-6 with TRBJ2-2; D is perhaps TRBD1 or TRBD2 (5 bases each). Germline V gene data show CDR1 as SGHVS and CDR2 as FNYEAQ. This CDR3 has 16 residues. V shed 1 base and J shed 5 bases, with 14 bases lying between them.

The rearrangement joins TRBV5-6 to TRBJ2-2, with unresolved D. Trimming stripped 2 bases from V and 4 bases from J, with 3 bases between. This CDR3 comprises 12 residues. The germline V gene encodes CDR1 SGHDT and CDR2 YYEEEE. CDR3: CASSFITGELFF. For the CDR3, the DNA is TGTGCCAGCAGCTTTATCACCGGGGAGCTGTTTTTT.

The V call is TRBV7-9, the J call TRBJ2-1; no definite D call. The CDR3 covers 14 residues. Trimming pared 5 bases from V and 5 bases from J, leaving 13 bases between. The germline V gene encodes CDR1 SEHNR and CDR2 FQNEAQ (reference sequence). The CDR3 coding sequence is TGTGCCAGCAGCCTTCGGGCGCAGGACAATGAGCAGTTCTTC. It yields the protein CASSLRAQDNEQFF.

CDR3: CASSLDRGLSSGELFF. The CDR3 nucleotides are TGTGCCAGCAGCTTAGATAGGGGATTATCGTCCGGGGAGCTGTTTTTT. This rearrangement joins TRBV13 to TRBJ2-2, with D possibly being TRBD1 (5 bases). Germline V gene lookup returns CDR1 PRHDT and CDR2 FYEKMQ (reference sequence). CDR3 length equals 16 residues. Between the trimmed V and J ends, which lost 1 base and 6 bases, there was a span of 15 bases.

The chain couples TRBV7-8 to TRBJ1-5, with 9 bases matching TRBD1. Losses at the gene ends were 5 bases for V and 7 bases for J; bases not matched to a gene: 6. The CDR3 runs to 14 residues. Per germline, CDR1 SGHVS and CDR2 FQNEAQ. CDR3: CASSAQQGAQPQHF. CDR3 sequence (DNA): TGTGCCAGCAGCGCCCAACAGGGGGCACAGCCCCAGCATTTT.

The CDR3 DNA reads TGCGCCAGCACCGACCAGGCCGTCGGAAACACCATATATTTT. The encoded protein is CASTDQAVGNTIYF. The chain carries TRBV5-1 and TRBJ1-3, with unresolved D. V lost 6 bases and J 4 bases, leaving 14 bases between the germline ends. Looked up from germline, CDR1 is SGHRS and CDR2 is YFSETQ. The CDR3 loop spans 14 amino acids.

The chain recombines TRBV5-1 with TRBJ1-1, with a possible D match to TRBD1 (5 bases). Trimming left V 1 base short and J 3 bases short, with 13 bases between. The V gene's germline CDR1 is SGHRS and CDR2 YFSETQ. There are 15 residues in the CDR3. CDR3 region: CASSLLSQGDTEAFF. The CDR3 nucleotides read TGCGCCAGCAGCTTGTTGTCGCAGGGAGACACTGAAGCTTTCTTT. The full variable domain, its missing parts supplied by reference TRBV5-1 and TRBJ1-1, is KAGVTQTPRYLIKTRGQQVTLSCSPISGHRSVSWYQQTPGQGLQFLFEYFSETQRNKGNFPGRFSGRQFSNSRSEMNVSTLELGDSALYLCASSLLSQGDTEAFFGQGTRLTVV.

The chain employs TRBV10-1 and TRBJ1-2; D remains ambiguous. The V gene's germline CDR1 is WNHNN and CDR2 SYGVQD (reference sequence). There are 9 residues in the CDR3. V lost 6 bases and J lost 8, with 4 bases in between. The CDR3 DNA reads as TGCGCCAGCAGATCGGGCTACACCTTC. It is translated as CASRSGYTF.

This sequence joins TRBV24-1 and TRBJ1-5; 7 bases map to TRBD1. Looked up from germline, CDR1 is KGHDR and CDR2 is SFDVKD. There are 15 residues in the CDR3. After removal of 3 bases from V and 4 bases from J, the junction contained 5 bases not matched to a gene. The CDR3 protein is CATSDPRQGNQPQHF. The CDR3 bases are TGTGCCACCAGTGATCCCAGACAGGGAAATCAGCCCCAGCATTTT.

The V call is TRBV5-1, the J call TRBJ2-1; D is perhaps TRBD1 (6 bases). V was trimmed by 6 bases and J by 2 bases, leaving 12 bases between them. The CDR3 runs to 14 residues. Germline CDR1 and CDR2: SGHRS and YFSETQ. CDR3 region: CASTTGPAYNEQFF. The CDR3 DNA follows: TGCGCCAGCACAACAGGGCCAGCCTACAATGAGCAGTTCTTC.

The chain couples TRBV6-5 to TRBJ2-7; TRBD2 is a possible D gene (5 bases). V lost 8 bases and J 3 bases, leaving 17 bases between the germline ends. The CDR3 sequence is 14 residues long. CDR1 and CDR2 from the germline V gene are MNHEY and SVGAGI. The CDR3 bases are TGTGCCAGCTTAGCACGAGGAGGACTCTACGAGCAGTACTTC. Amino acid sequence: CASLARGGLYEQYF.

CDR3 coding DNA: TGTGCCACCAGCCCGGCCGATTCACCCCTCCACTTT. Its protein product is CATSPADSPLHF. This rearrangement joins TRBV19 to TRBJ1-6; no firm D call. Germline V CDR1 and CDR2: LNHDA, SQIVND (reference sequence). Trimming cost V 10 bases and J 8 bases, with 12 bases left between them. The CDR3 sequence is 12 residues long. The complete variable domain, with remaining parts taken from reference TRBV19 and TRBJ1-6, reads DGGITQSPKYLFRKEGQNVTLSCEQNLNHDAMYWYRQDPGQGLRLIYYSQIVNDFQKGDIAEGYSVSREKKESFPLTVTSAQKNPTAFYLCATSPADSPLHFGNGTRLTVT.

CDR3 bases: TGTGCCAGCAATCCCCCCCAGTCCCCCTATGGCTACACCTTC. It specifies CASNPPQSPYGYTF. This chain links TRBV28 with TRBJ1-2; D not resolved. Trimming left V 7 bases short and J 4 bases short, with 16 bases between. Germline values: CDR1 MDHEN, CDR2 SYDVKM. The CDR3 is 14 residues long.

This clone was detected only once. The rearrangement links TRBV7-2 to TRBJ2-1, with TRBD1 identical over 7 bases. J was trimmed by 2 bases and V by 3 bases; bases with no gene match: 4. The CDR3 runs 15 residues. Looked up from germline, CDR1 is SGHTA and CDR2 is FQGNSA. CDR3 residues: CASSFRDSPYNEQFF. The CDR3 DNA follows: TGTGCCAGCAGCTTCCGGGACAGTCCCTACAATGAGCAGTTCTTC.

V is TRBV5-5 and J is TRBJ1-5; D is perhaps TRBD1 (5 bases). The CDR3 spans 17 residues. V lost 4 bases and J 7 bases, leaving 24 bases between the germline ends. CDR1 and CDR2 from the germline V gene are SGHKS and YYEKEE (reference sequence). CDR3 in DNA: TGTGCCAGCAGCCGTTGGGCCGACGCGAGTGGGGGGCAGCCCCAGCATTTT. Protein sequence: CASSRWADASGGQPQHF.

The rearrangement links TRBV30 to TRBJ1-5; D might be TRBD1 (5 bases). The germline V and J ends were trimmed by 4 bases and 4 bases, with 14 bases remaining between them. CDR3 length equals 14 residues. The germline V gene encodes CDR1 GTSNPN and CDR2 SVGIG (reference sequence). As DNA, the CDR3 is TGTGCCTGGACCCTAGATGGGGGGAATCAGCCCCAGCATTTT. It is translated as CAWTLDGGNQPQHF.

This chain joins TRBV2 and TRBJ1-4, with a weak D call TRBD1 (5 bases). Per the germline V gene, CDR1 is SNHLY and CDR2 is FYNNEI. This CDR3 is built from 14 residues. The V gene lost 4 bases and the J gene lost 8 bases, with 14 bases spanning the gap. CDR3 DNA sequence: TGTGCCAGCAGTGGCGGGGGTCGGTACGAAAAACTGTTTTTT. It specifies CASSGGGRYEKLFF.

This sequence joins TRBV30 and TRBJ2-1, with D possibly being TRBD2 (5 bases). This CDR3 has 15 amino acids. Germline V gives CDR1 GTSNPN, CDR2 SVGIG (reference sequence). Trimming took off 3 bases at V and 0 bases at J, with 12 bases between the two ends. DNA for the CDR3: TGTGCCTGGAGCCGCGGGTCGAGCTCCTACAATGAGCAGTTCTTC. Its translation is CAWSRGSSSYNEQFF.